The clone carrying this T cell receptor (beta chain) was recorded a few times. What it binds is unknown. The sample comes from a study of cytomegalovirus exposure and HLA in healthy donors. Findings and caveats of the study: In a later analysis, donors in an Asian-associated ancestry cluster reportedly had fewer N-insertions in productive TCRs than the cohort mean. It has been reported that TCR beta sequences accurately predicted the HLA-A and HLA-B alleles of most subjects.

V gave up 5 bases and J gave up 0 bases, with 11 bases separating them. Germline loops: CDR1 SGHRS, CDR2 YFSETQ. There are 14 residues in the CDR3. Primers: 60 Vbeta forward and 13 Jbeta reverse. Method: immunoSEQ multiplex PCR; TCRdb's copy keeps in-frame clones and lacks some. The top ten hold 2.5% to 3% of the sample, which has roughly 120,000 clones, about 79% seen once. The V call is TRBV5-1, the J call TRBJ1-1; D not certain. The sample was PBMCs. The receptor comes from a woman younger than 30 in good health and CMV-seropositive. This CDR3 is CASRGGRMNTEAFF. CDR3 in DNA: TGCGCCAGCAGGGGAGGTCGAATGAACACTGAAGCTTTCTTT.